One sample yielded the 5 T cell receptor beta chains listed below, sequenced in a study of cytomegalovirus exposure and HLA in healthy donors. Sequencing was performed with immunoSEQ multiplex PCR; in TCRdb, only in-frame clones are kept and a portion is missing. The table includes 90,000 to 110,000 clones, about 86% detected once. The sample taken for sequencing was PBMCs. The receptors stem from a woman aged 18-29 years in good health and CMV-seropositive.

CDR3 nucleotide sequence: TGTGCCAGCAGTATCGGGACAGGATATGGCTACACCTTC. Amino acid sequence: CASSIGTGYGYTF. This chain links TRBV27 with TRBJ1-2, with 8 bases matching TRBD1. With 5 bases clipped from V and 5 bases from J, the junction kept 4 bases outside the gene matches. Germline V CDR1 and CDR2: MNHEY, SMNVEV (reference sequence). This CDR3 is 13 amino acids long.

Concerning this clone: At the DNA level, this CDR3 is encoded by other sequences in the same sample as well. This sequence joins TRBV7-8 and TRBJ1-1, with TRBD1 identical over 8 bases. The CDR3 extends over 13 amino acids. Germline loops: CDR1 SGHVS, CDR2 FQNEAQ. V gave up 5 bases and J gave up 4 bases; unmatched junction bases: 3. The CDR3 here is CASSLTGGTEAFF. Written as DNA, the CDR3 is TGTGCCAGCAGCCTCACAGGGGGCACTGAAGCTTTCTTT. The variable domain in full, completed from reference TRBV7-8 and TRBJ1-1, reads GAGVSQSPRYKVAKRGQDVALRCDPISGHVSLFWYQQALGQGPEFLTYFQNEAQLDKSGLPSDRFFAERPEGSVSTLKIQRTQQEDSAVYLCASSLTGGTEAFFGQGTRLTVV.

As to this clone: The germline gene is not matched at one end of the junction; a read error may be the cause. The V and J genes are TRBV27 and TRBJ1-5; D might be TRBD1 (5 bases). Germline values: CDR1 MNHEY, CDR2 SMNVEV (reference sequence). This CDR3 contains 15 residues. CDR3 protein: CASSSQGTRNQLQHF. The CDR3 DNA reads TGTGCCAGCAGTTCCCAGGGCACTCGCAATCAGCTCCAGCATTTT.

The chain links TRBV10-2 to TRBJ2-3, with 13 bases lining up with TRBD2. The ends lost 7 bases at V and 4 bases at J; junction bases unmatched: 5. Germline V CDR1 and CDR2: WSHSY, SAAADI. The CDR3 contains 15 residues. DNA for the CDR3: TGCGCCAGCACGCCTACTAGCGGGGGGGCAGATACGCAGTATTTT. Amino acid sequence: CASTPTSGGADTQYF.

V and J are TRBV12-5 and TRBJ2-3; 9 nucleotides match TRBD1. Germline trimming cut 4 bases from V and 6 bases from J; bases unmatched to any gene: 8. In germline, CDR1 is LGHNT, CDR2 FRNRAP. The CDR3 is 15 residues long. DNA of the CDR3: TGTGCTAGTGGTTCACATACAGGGGGCGAGGATACGCAGTATTTT. This gives the protein CASGSHTGGEDTQYF.